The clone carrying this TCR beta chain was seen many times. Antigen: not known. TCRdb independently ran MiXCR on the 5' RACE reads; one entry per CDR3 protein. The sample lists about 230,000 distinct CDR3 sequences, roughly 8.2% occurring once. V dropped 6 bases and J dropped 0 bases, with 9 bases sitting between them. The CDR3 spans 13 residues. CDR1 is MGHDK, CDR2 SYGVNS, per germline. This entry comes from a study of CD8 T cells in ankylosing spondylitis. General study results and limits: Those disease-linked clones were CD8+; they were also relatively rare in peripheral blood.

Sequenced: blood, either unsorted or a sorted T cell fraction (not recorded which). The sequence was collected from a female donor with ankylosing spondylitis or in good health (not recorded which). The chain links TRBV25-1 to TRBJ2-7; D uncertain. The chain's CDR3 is CASSKPSSYEQYF. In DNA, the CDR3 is TGTGCCAGCAGCAAACCCAGCTCCTACGAGCAGTACTTC.